The 30 T cell receptor beta chains below all came from one sample that was sequenced in a study of cytomegalovirus exposure and HLA in healthy donors. Primers for the PCR totalled 60 Vbeta and 13 Jbeta. Generated by immunoSEQ multiplex PCR, the TCRdb table keeps only in-frame clones and is missing some. The sample has approximately 170,000 clones, 68% seen once; the top ten hold 4% to 5.5%. The sample consisted of PBMCs. All receptors come from a young woman in good health and CMV-seropositive.

The chain is built from TRBV10-3 and TRBJ2-1; 7 nucleotides agree with TRBD2. Germline V lookup: CDR1 ENHRY, CDR2 SYGVKD. V was clipped by 1 base and J by 7 bases; unmatched bases: 7. CDR3 length: 15 amino acids. The DNA for the CDR3 is TGTGCCATCAGTGAGTTACAGCGGGGTAGGAATGAGCAGTTCTTC. This encodes CAISELQRGRNEQFF.

V is TRBV14 and J is TRBJ2-5; 8 bases align to TRBD2. Germline V gene lookup returns CDR1 SGHDN and CDR2 FVKESK. V trimming: 1 base; J trimming: 7 bases; junction bases outside the gene matches: 5. The CDR3 covers 14 residues. The CDR3 nucleotides are TGTGCCAGCAGCCAAGGTAGCGGGGCGGGGACCCAGTACTTC. Its translation: CASSQGSGAGTQYF.

The CDR3 loop reads CSVVLQGPYTF. In DNA form, the CDR3 reads TGCAGCGTTGTTTTACAGGGCCCTTACACCTTC. This chain connects TRBV29-1 to TRBJ1-2; D is perhaps TRBD1 (6 bases). With 4 bases removed from V and 11 bases from J, the gap between germline ends came to 14 bases. The CDR3 runs 11 residues. Germline CDR1 and CDR2: SQVTM and ANQGSEA.

The rearrangement uses TRBV9 and TRBJ1-6; 7 positions agree with TRBD1. The germline gives CDR1 SGDLS, CDR2 YYNGEE. V shed 5 bases, J shed 6 bases, and the junction held 5 bases outside the gene matches. The CDR3 covers 14 residues. CDR3 sequence reads: CASRGDSANSPLHF. For the CDR3, the DNA is TGTGCCAGCAGGGGGGACAGCGCTAATTCACCCCTCCACTTT. The whole variable domain, remainder taken from reference TRBV9 and TRBJ1-6, is DSGVTQTPKHLITATGQRVTLRCSPRSGDLSVYWYQQSLDQGLQFLIQYYNGEERAKGNILERFSAQQFPDLHSELNLSSLELGDSALYFCASRGDSANSPLHFGNGTRLTVT.

This clone was found a few times. CDR3 loop: CASSELPGGLITGELFF. CDR3 in DNA: TGTGCCAGTAGTGAACTACCGGGGGGGCTCATCACCGGGGAGCTGTTTTTT. The genes are TRBV19 and TRBJ2-2, with TRBD2 identical over 8 bases. V shed 5 bases and J 4 bases; nucleotides not matched to a gene: 12. This CDR3 comprises 17 residues. Germline V CDR1 and CDR2: LNHDA, SQIVND (reference sequence).

This clone has only a few counts. The chain employs TRBV19 and TRBJ1-2; TRBD1 is a possible D gene (5 bases). CDR1 is LNHDA, CDR2 SQIVND, per germline (reference sequence). The CDR3 is made up of 16 amino acids. V was pared by 3 bases and J by 8 bases, with 22 bases between. The CDR3 loop reads CASSISTARWLGGYTF. DNA for the CDR3: TGTGCCAGTAGTATCTCGACAGCGAGGTGGCTTGGAGGCTACACCTTC.

The J gene is TRBJ2-5, the V gene TRBV10-3; weak D call: TRBD1 (6 bases). In germline, CDR1 is ENHRY, CDR2 SYGVKD. The V and J ends lost 0 bases and 4 bases respectively, with 12 bases between them. CDR3 length: 15 residues. The CDR3: CAISESKGTRETQYF. CDR3 DNA sequence: TGTGCCATCAGTGAGTCGAAAGGGACACGAGAGACCCAGTACTTC.

The chain has TRBV9 and TRBJ1-2, with 7 bases fitting TRBD1. This CDR3 is 14 amino acids long. J was trimmed by 2 bases and V by 4 bases; bases with no gene match: 5. The germline V gene encodes CDR1 SGDLS and CDR2 YYNGEE. The CDR3 reads CASSQTGINYGYTF. The CDR3 nucleotides are TGTGCCAGCAGCCAGACAGGGATCAACTATGGCTACACCTTC.

V usage is TRBV28 and J usage is TRBJ2-2; a weak D match, TRBD2 (6 bases). CDR3 length equals 16 residues. Germline values: CDR1 MDHEN, CDR2 SYDVKM. V lost 5 bases and J 2 bases, leaving 15 bases between the germline ends. DNA for the CDR3: TGTGCCAGCAGTCCCTTTAGCGGACTCAACACCGGGGAGCTGTTTTTT. Residues: CASSPFSGLNTGELFF.

The rearrangement links TRBV5-6 to TRBJ2-2; D remains unclear. The CDR3 extends over 15 amino acids. Trimming cost V 4 bases and J 4 bases, with 14 bases left between them. CDR1 is SGHDT, CDR2 YYEEEE, per germline. The DNA of the CDR3 is TGTGCCAGCAGCCGGCGCCCGGGTAGCACCGGGGAGCTGTTTTTT. Translating gives CASSRRPGSTGELFF.

The chain is built from TRBV11-1 and TRBJ2-1; 8 bases match TRBD2. J gave up 2 bases and V 6 bases, and 9 bases lay outside the gene matches. The CDR3 has 16 residues. The germline V gene has CDR1 SGHAT and CDR2 FQDESV (reference sequence). CDR3 in amino acids: CASRLSPGGAYNEQFF. The CDR3 coding sequence is TGTGCCAGCAGGTTATCCCCGGGGGGGGCCTACAATGAGCAGTTCTTC.

To note about this clone: In the same sample, other DNA sequences code for this CDR3. The gene calls are TRBV7-2 and TRBJ1-2; D call uncertain. Germline CDR1 reads SGHTA; CDR2 reads FQGNSA. The V end lost 5 bases, the J end lost 7 bases, and 20 bases lay between the germline ends. The CDR3 totals 15 residues. The CDR3 sequence is CASSPPGRIEGGYTF. The CDR3 nucleotides read TGTGCCAGCAGCCCTCCCGGACGGATTGAGGGTGGCTACACCTTC. Based on the CDR3 plus reference TRBV7-2 and TRBJ1-2, the full variable domain is GAGVSQSPSNKVTEKGKDVELRCDPISGHTALYWYRQSLGQGLEFLIYFQGNSAPDKSGLPSDRFSAERTGGSVSTLTIQRTQQEDSAVYLCASSPPGRIEGGYTFGSGTRLTVV.

This clone occurred once. The genes are TRBV7-9 and TRBJ2-5; 8 positions match TRBD2. This CDR3 has 15 residues. V dropped 5 bases and J dropped 2; count of bases not matched to a gene: 7. CDR1 is SEHNR and CDR2 is FQNEAQ in the germline V gene (reference sequence). DNA for the CDR3: TGTGCCAGCAGCCCCATTGCGGGGGGTCAAGAGACCCAGTACTTC. Protein: CASSPIAGGQETQYF.

This chain uses TRBV18 with TRBJ2-5, with D tentatively TRBD2 (6 bases). The CDR3 spans 13 residues. The germline V gene has CDR1 KGHSH and CDR2 LQKENI. Trimming removed 3 bases from V and 3 bases from J, with 8 bases in between. CDR3: CASSPRLEETQYF. CDR3 nucleotide sequence: TGTGCCAGCTCACCGCGACTAGAAGAGACCCAGTACTTC.

This clone showed up just a few times. This chain's CDR3 is CASSFVEANEKLFF. In DNA form, the CDR3 reads TGTGCCAGCAGCTTTGTGGAGGCGAATGAAAAACTGTTTTTT. The chain employs TRBV7-9 and TRBJ1-4; D gene unclear. The CDR3 is made up of 14 amino acids. Looked up from germline, CDR1 is SEHNR and CDR2 is FQNEAQ (reference sequence). V was shortened by 3 bases and J by 5 bases, with 10 bases between the two germline ends. The variable domain in full, with the rest retrieved from reference TRBV7-9 and TRBJ1-4, is DTGVSQNPRHKITKRGQNVTFRCDPISEHNRLYWYRQTLGQGPEFLTYFQNEAQLEKSRLLSDRFSAERPKGSFSTLEIQRTEQGDSAMYLCASSFVEANEKLFFGSGTQLSVL.

This clone was counted only a few times. The rearrangement links TRBV29-1 to TRBJ2-2, with D perhaps matching TRBD1 (5 bases). From germline, CDR1 is SQVTM and CDR2 ANQGSEA. The CDR3 loop spans 14 amino acids. V was trimmed by 3 bases and J by 0 bases, leaving 8 bases between them. The CDR3 spells CSVEAGPNTGELFF. CDR3 coding DNA: TGCAGCGTTGAGGCAGGGCCGAACACCGGGGAGCTGTTTTTT.

V usage is TRBV28 and J usage is TRBJ1-1, with TRBD1 identical over 7 bases. V was clipped by 2 bases and J by 1 base; unmatched bases: 4. The germline V gene encodes CDR1 MDHEN and CDR2 SYDVKM. The CDR3 contains 15 residues. CDR3 DNA: TGTGCCAGCAGTTTACCGGACAGGTCGAACACTGAAGCTTTCTTT. Translation: CASSLPDRSNTEAFF.

This clone is a singleton in its sample. This chain connects TRBV4-2 to TRBJ1-2; TRBD1 aligns across 7 bases. The CDR3 consists of 14 residues. V shed 5 bases, J shed 8 bases, and the junction held 11 bases outside the gene matches. From germline, CDR1 is LGHNA and CDR2 YNFKEQ. The CDR3 region has the DNA TGTGCCAGCAGCGCATACACAGGGGTGGAGGGCTACACCTTC. As protein: CASSAYTGVEGYTF.

The V gene is TRBV7-9, the J gene TRBJ2-1; 8 positions agree with TRBD2. The CDR3 is 15 residues long. The germline V gene has CDR1 SEHNR and CDR2 FQNEAQ (reference sequence). V lost 5 bases and J lost 6; bases outside the gene matches: 9. CDR3 in DNA: TGTGCCAGCAGCCGGACTAGCCGGTCGGCCAATGAGCAGTTCTTC. This sequence encodes CASSRTSRSANEQFF. Filled out from reference TRBV7-9 and TRBJ2-1, the complete variable domain reads DTGVSQNPRHKITKRGQNVTFRCDPISEHNRLYWYRQTLGQGPEFLTYFQNEAQLEKSRLLSDRFSAERPKGSFSTLEIQRTEQGDSAMYLCASSRTSRSANEQFFGPGTRLTVL.

The J gene is TRBJ2-1, the V gene TRBV10-3; 10 nucleotides line up with TRBD2. This CDR3 contains 16 residues. Trimming removed 3 bases from V and 7 bases from J; junction bases left unmatched: 9. CDR1 and CDR2 (germline): ENHRY, SYGVKD. Here the CDR3 DNA reads TGTGCCATCAGTGATTCCAGCGGGAGGGCCTTTAATGAGCAGTTCTTC. As protein: CAISDSSGRAFNEQFF.

The CDR3 bases are TGCGCCAGCAGTGAGTTTAGGGGGGGGGACAGGAATGTTGGAGATACGCAGTATTTT. This gives the protein CASSEFRGGDRNVGDTQYF. The genes are TRBV10-2 and TRBJ2-3, with D maybe TRBD1 (8 bases). V lost 1 base and J 5 bases, leaving 25 bases between the germline ends. Germline CDR1 is WSHSY and CDR2 is SAAADI. The CDR3 has 19 residues.

The sample holds one count of this clone. In nucleotides, the CDR3 is TGTGCCAGCAGCCGCGTGCCAGGGAACACCGGGGAGCTGTTTTTT. Protein: CASSRVPGNTGELFF. V and J are TRBV5-4 and TRBJ2-2; D not certain. V was shortened by 4 bases and J by 1 base, with 11 bases between the two germline ends. Germline V gives CDR1 SGHNT, CDR2 YYREEE (reference sequence). The CDR3 length is 15 residues.

This clone was detected a few times. The genes are TRBV18 and TRBJ1-6; TRBD1 aligns across 8 bases. Losses at the gene ends were 4 bases for V and 8 bases for J; bases not matched to a gene: 10. This CDR3 spans 16 amino acids. Germline V CDR1 and CDR2: KGHSH, LQKENI. The CDR3 reads CASSRLQGGGDSPLHF. DNA of the CDR3: TGTGCCAGCTCACGACTACAGGGGGGAGGCGATTCACCCCTCCACTTT.

This clone was detected once. This chain joins TRBV5-6 and TRBJ2-7, with unresolved D. Between the trimmed V and J ends, which lost 4 bases and 4 bases, there was a span of 9 bases. Germline lookup yields CDR1 SGHDT and CDR2 YYEEEE. The CDR3 has 12 amino acids. The CDR3 loop is CASSPGDYEQYF. The DNA of the CDR3 is TGTGCCAGCAGCCCGGGTGATTACGAGCAGTACTTC.

The chain couples TRBV29-1 to TRBJ2-7; a weak D match, TRBD2 (6 bases). The germline CDR1 and CDR2 sequences are SQVTM and ANQGSEA. The germline V and J ends were trimmed by 3 bases and 2 bases, with 8 bases remaining between them. CDR3 length: 12 amino acids. This chain's CDR3 is CSVDGGAYEQYF. The CDR3 DNA follows: TGCAGCGTTGACGGCGGGGCCTACGAGCAGTACTTC.

The sample holds a few counts of this clone. V and J are TRBV6-1 and TRBJ2-5; 9 positions match TRBD2. Matching the DNA end better, TRBJ2-7 makes the J call doubtful. Germline CDR1 and CDR2: MNHNS and SASEGT. The CDR3 is 17 residues long. The CDR3 DNA reads as TGTGCCAGCAGTGCCGCGCTCGTAGCGGGGGACTCCTACGAGCAGTACTTC. As protein: CASSAALVAGDSYEQYF.

J is TRBJ2-4 and V is TRBV18, with TRBD2 as a possible D gene (5 bases). The CDR3 consists of 15 residues. The germline V and J ends were trimmed by 4 bases and 9 bases, with 19 bases remaining between them. The germline V gene has CDR1 KGHSH and CDR2 LQKENI. Here the CDR3 DNA reads TGTGCCAGCTCACAGGATTTGGCAGGAGGCGGCATTCAGTACTTC. It encodes CASSQDLAGGGIQYF.

This clone was seen only a few times. The chain employs TRBV10-3 and TRBJ1-5; D unresolved. The length of the CDR3 is 14 residues. Germline CDR1 is ENHRY and CDR2 is SYGVKD. V lost 7 bases and J 7 bases, leaving 17 bases between the germline ends. This chain's CDR3 is CAIKGSGIGQPQHF. In DNA form, the CDR3 reads TGTGCCATCAAGGGAAGCGGGATAGGACAGCCCCAGCATTTT.

This clone was picked up a small number of times. This rearrangement joins TRBV21-1 to TRBJ1-2; no DNA check was done on the table's D call, TRBD1. TRBV21-1 is tagged as a pseudogene. The CDR3 has 17 residues. The CDR3 protein is CASSFPEQGFWDYGYTF. The CDR3, as DNA: TGTGCCAGCAGCTTCCCCGAACAGGGTTTTTGGGACTATGGCTACACCTTC.

This chain connects TRBV7-3 to TRBJ1-5, with unresolved D. V was trimmed by 1 base and J by 7 bases, leaving 8 bases between them. Germline V CDR1 and CDR2: SGHTA, FQGTGA. This CDR3 comprises 13 residues. CDR3 in DNA: TGTGCCAGCAGCTTAAGGGGAGGCCAGCCCCAGCATTTT. Protein sequence: CASSLRGGQPQHF.